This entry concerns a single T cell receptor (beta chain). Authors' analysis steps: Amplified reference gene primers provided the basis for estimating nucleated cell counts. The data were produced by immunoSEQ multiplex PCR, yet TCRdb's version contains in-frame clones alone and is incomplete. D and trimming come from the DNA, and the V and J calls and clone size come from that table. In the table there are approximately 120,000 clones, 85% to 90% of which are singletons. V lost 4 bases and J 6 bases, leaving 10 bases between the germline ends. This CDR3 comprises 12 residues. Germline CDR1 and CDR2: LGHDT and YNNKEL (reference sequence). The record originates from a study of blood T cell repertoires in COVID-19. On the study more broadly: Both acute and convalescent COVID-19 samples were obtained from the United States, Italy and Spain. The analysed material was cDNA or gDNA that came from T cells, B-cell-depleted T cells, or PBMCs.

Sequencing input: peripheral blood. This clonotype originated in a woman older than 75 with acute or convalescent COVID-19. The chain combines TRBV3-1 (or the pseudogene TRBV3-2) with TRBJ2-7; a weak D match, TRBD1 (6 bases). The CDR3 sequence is CASSRGQSEQYV. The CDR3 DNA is TGTGCCAGCAGCCGGGGGCAAAGCGAGCAGTACGTC.